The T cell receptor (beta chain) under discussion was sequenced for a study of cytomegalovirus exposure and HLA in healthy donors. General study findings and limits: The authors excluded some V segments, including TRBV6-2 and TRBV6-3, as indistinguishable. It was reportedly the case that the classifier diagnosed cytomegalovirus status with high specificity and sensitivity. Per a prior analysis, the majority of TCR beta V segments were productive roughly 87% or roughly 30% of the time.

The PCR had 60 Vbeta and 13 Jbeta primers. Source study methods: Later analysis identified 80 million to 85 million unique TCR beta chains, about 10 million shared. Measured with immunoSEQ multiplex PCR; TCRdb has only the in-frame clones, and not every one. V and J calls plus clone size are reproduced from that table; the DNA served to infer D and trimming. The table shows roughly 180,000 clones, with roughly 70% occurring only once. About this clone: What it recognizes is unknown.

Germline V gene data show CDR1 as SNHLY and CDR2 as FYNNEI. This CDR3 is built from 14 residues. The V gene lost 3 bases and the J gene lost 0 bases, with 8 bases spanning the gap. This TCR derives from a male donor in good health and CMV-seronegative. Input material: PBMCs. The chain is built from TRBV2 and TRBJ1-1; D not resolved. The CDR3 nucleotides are TGTGCCAGCAGTGAGGGCTTTTTGAACACTGAAGCTTTCTTT. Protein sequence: CASSEGFLNTEAFF.